Presented here are 12 T cell receptor beta chains from one specimen sequenced in a study of blood T cell repertoires in COVID-19. TCRdb's copy holds only in-frame clones and misses some; the assay was immunoSEQ multiplex PCR. This sample has about 360,000 clones; roughly 90% occur once, and the top ten carry 7% to 7.5%. What was sequenced was peripheral blood. The receptors shown here come from a woman in her sixties with COVID-19, enrolled during active disease.

The gene calls are TRBV7-3 and TRBJ2-3; TRBD2 aligns across 8 bases. The CDR3 contains 16 residues. From germline, CDR1 is SGHTA and CDR2 FQGTGA. V lost 2 bases, J lost 4 bases, and 8 bases stayed unmatched. CDR3 residues: CASSLGAGGASDTQYF. As DNA, the CDR3 is TGTGCCAGCAGCTTAGGGGCCGGGGGGGCCTCAGATACGCAGTATTTT.

The gene calls are TRBV19 and TRBJ2-2; 8 bases are shared with TRBD1. Germline loops: CDR1 LNHDA, CDR2 SQIVND (reference sequence). The CDR3 totals 14 residues. V trimming: 7 bases; J trimming: 3 bases; junction bases outside the gene matches: 4. CDR3 sequence (DNA): TGTGCCAGTACCGGGACAGGACACACCGGGGAGCTGTTTTTT. Its protein is CASTGTGHTGELFF.

V gene TRBV6-6 combines with J gene TRBJ2-7; perhaps TRBD1 as D (6 bases). Trimming pared 7 bases from V and 4 bases from J, leaving 14 bases between. This CDR3 is built from 13 residues. Germline V gives CDR1 MNHNY, CDR2 SVGAGI (reference sequence). For the CDR3, the DNA is TGTGCCAGCACCCCAGGGGCGGGTTACGAGCAGTACTTC. Its translation is CASTPGAGYEQYF.

The chain combines TRBV6-2 or TRBV6-3 with TRBJ2-1; the match to TRBD2 covers 14 bases. After removal of 5 bases from V and 8 bases from J, the junction contained 2 bases not matched to a gene. This CDR3 has 14 amino acids. The germline V gene has CDR1 MNHEY and CDR2 SVGEGT. The CDR3 protein is CASSRLAGGHEQFF. As DNA, the CDR3 is TGTGCCAGCAGTCGACTAGCGGGGGGGCATGAGCAGTTCTTC.

This clone was recorded once. V is TRBV12-3 or TRBV12-4 and J is TRBJ1-2; perhaps TRBD1 as D (5 bases). Trimming took off 1 base at V and 6 bases at J, with 9 bases between the two ends. The CDR3 extends over 13 amino acids. The CDR3 DNA reads TGTGCCAGCAGTTTAGGGCAGGGTGATGGCTACACCTTC. Translation: CASSLGQGDGYTF.

CDR3 loop: CASSINSGNTEAFF. CDR3 in DNA: TGTGCCAGCAGCATAAACAGCGGGAACACTGAAGCTTTCTTT. The gene calls are TRBV9 and TRBJ1-1; D remains ambiguous. CDR3 length: 14 amino acids. The germline V gene encodes CDR1 SGDLS and CDR2 YYNGEE. Trimming removed 4 bases at V and 1 base at J, with 11 bases between.

The chain has TRBV4-3 and TRBJ1-4, with no clear D. This CDR3 spans 14 amino acids. V lost 4 bases and J 8 bases, leaving 14 bases between the germline ends. Per germline, CDR1 LGHNA and CDR2 YSLEER. The CDR3 region has the DNA TGCGCCAGCAGCCCGGGAGGTTTTCGGGAAAAACTGTTTTTT. Amino acids: CASSPGGFREKLFF.

The chain links TRBV10-3 to TRBJ1-3; a possible D gene is TRBD1 (6 bases). Germline CDR1 reads ENHRY; CDR2 reads SYGVKD. The CDR3 is 14 residues long. Trimming removed 5 bases at V and 2 bases at J, with 10 bases between. The CDR3 protein is CAISTGYTGNTIYF. The CDR3 DNA sequence: TGTGCCATCAGTACAGGGTATACTGGAAACACCATATATTTT.

The sample holds one count of this clone. This chain connects TRBV5-1 to TRBJ2-7, with 11 positions matching TRBD1. CDR3 length: 14 amino acids. V trimming: 4 bases; J trimming: 7 bases; junction bases outside the gene matches: 7. Germline CDR1 is SGHRS and CDR2 is YFSETQ. The CDR3 sequence is CASSAGQGAAEQYF. Here the CDR3 DNA reads TGCGCCAGCAGCGCAGGACAGGGGGCGGCTGAGCAGTACTTC.

This sequence joins TRBV30 and TRBJ1-3; TRBD1 agrees at 7 bases. V shed 2 bases and J 0 bases; nucleotides not matched to a gene: 7. The CDR3 loop spans 16 amino acids. Germline V CDR1 and CDR2: GTSNPN, SVGIG (reference sequence). This chain's CDR3 is CAWSRRGTVSGNTIYF. The CDR3 DNA follows: TGTGCCTGGAGTCGACGCGGGACAGTCTCTGGAAACACCATATATTTT.

V is TRBV6-6 and J is TRBJ1-2, with a tentative D call TRBD1 (5 bases). CDR3 length: 12 residues. V dropped 4 bases and J dropped 8 bases, with 11 bases sitting between them. The V gene's germline CDR1 is MNHNY and CDR2 SVGAGI (reference sequence). CDR3 residues: CASSSRQTGYTF. The CDR3 bases are TGTGCCAGCAGTTCCAGACAGACCGGCTACACCTTC.

V is TRBV27 and J is TRBJ2-2; 8 positions agree with TRBD1. The ends lost 2 bases at V and 6 bases at J; junction bases unmatched: 5. Germline CDR1 is MNHEY and CDR2 is SMNVEV (reference sequence). CDR3 length: 15 residues. As DNA, the CDR3 is TGTGCCAGCAGTTTAAGTAGGACAGGGTCCGGGGAGCTGTTTTTT. It yields the protein CASSLSRTGSGELFF.